This TCR beta chain was recorded in a study of shared clonotypes between healthy human individuals. Repertoires were generated with immunoSEQ multiplex PCR, while TCRdb's copy carries only in-frame clones and drops some. The data contain around 2.1 million clones, 90% to 97% of them seen just once; the ten biggest clones take up 0.1% to 0.15%. Germline V CDR1 and CDR2: MNHNS, SASEGT. The V end lost 5 bases, the J end lost 6 bases, and 17 bases lay between the germline ends. The CDR3 consists of 15 residues. This receptor was identified in a young man in good health. The chain combines TRBV6-1 with TRBJ1-5; D may be TRBD1 (5 bases). Sample: naive CD4+ T cells sorted from blood. Subset meaning: CD45RA+ positively selected. CDR3 nucleotide sequence: TGTGCCAGCAGTCCTTCGAGGGGAGGGAGTCAGCCCCAGCATTTT. Translation: CASSPSRGGSQPQHF.